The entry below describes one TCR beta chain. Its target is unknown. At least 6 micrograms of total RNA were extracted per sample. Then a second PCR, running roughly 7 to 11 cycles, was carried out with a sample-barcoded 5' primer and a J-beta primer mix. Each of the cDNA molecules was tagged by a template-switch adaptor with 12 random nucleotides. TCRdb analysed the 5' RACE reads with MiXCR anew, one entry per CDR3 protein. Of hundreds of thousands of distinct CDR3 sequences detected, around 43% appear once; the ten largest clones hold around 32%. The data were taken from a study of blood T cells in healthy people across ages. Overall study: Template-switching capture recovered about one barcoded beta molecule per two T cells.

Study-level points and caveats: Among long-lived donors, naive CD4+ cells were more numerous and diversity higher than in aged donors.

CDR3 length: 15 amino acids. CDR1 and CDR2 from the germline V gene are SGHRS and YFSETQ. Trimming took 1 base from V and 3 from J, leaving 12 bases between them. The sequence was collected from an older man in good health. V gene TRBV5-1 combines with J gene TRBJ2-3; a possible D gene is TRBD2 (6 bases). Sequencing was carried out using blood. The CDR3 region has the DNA TGCGCCAGCAGCTTGTTTAGCGGAGAAACAGATACGCAGTATTTT. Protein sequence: CASSLFSGETDTQYF.